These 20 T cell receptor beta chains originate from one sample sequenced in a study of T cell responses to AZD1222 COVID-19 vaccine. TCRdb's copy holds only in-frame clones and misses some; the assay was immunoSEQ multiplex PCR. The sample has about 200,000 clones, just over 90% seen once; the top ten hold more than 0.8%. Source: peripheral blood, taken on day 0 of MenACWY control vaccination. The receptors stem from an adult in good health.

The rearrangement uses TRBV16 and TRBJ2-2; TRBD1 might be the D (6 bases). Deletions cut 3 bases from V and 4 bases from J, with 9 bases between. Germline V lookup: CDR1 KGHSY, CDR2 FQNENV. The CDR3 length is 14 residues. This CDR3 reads CASSQGAVTGELFF. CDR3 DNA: TGTGCCAGCAGCCAGGGGGCGGTCACCGGGGAGCTGTTTTTT.

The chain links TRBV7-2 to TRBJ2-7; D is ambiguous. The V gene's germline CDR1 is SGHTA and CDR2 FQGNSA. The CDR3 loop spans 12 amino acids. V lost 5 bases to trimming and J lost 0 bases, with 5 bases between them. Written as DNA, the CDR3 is TGTGCCAGCAGCGCGACCTCCTACGAGCAGTACTTC. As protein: CASSATSYEQYF.

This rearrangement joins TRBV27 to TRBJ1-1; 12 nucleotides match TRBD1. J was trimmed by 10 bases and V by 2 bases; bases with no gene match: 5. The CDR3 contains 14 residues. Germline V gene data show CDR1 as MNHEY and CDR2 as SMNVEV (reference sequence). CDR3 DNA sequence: TGTGCCAGCAGTTTAGGGACAGGGGGCTTAACAGCTTTCTTT. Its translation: CASSLGTGGLTAFF.

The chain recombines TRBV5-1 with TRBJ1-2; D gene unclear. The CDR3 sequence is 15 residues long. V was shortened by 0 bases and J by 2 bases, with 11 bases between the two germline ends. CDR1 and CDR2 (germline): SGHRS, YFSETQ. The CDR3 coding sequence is TGCGCCAGCAGCTTGGGTCAGGTCGTCAACTATGGCTACACCTTC. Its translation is CASSLGQVVNYGYTF.

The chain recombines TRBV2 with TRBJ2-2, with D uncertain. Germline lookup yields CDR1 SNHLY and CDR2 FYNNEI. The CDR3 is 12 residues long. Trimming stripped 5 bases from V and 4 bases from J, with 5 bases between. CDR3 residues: CASSRGTGELFF. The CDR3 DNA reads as TGTGCCAGCAGTCGCGGCACCGGGGAGCTGTTTTTT.

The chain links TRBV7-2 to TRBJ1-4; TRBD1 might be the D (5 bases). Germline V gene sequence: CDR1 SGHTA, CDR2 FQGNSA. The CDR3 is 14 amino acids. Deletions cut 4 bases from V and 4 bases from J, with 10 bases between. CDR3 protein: CASSSGGINEKLFF. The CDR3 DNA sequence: TGTGCCAGCAGCTCTGGGGGGATTAATGAAAAACTGTTTTTT.

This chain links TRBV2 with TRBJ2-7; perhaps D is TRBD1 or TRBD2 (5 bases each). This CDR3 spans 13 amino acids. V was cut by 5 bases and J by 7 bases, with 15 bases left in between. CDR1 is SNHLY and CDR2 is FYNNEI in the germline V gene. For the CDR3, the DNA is TGTGCCAGCAGTAGGGACCCCAGAAGGGAGCAGTACTTC. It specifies CASSRDPRREQYF.

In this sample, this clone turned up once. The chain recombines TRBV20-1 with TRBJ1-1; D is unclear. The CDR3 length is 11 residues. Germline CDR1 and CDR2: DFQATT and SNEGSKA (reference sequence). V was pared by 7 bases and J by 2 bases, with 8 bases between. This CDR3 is CSVEHNTEAFF. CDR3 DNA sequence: TGCAGTGTCGAGCATAACACTGAAGCTTTCTTT.

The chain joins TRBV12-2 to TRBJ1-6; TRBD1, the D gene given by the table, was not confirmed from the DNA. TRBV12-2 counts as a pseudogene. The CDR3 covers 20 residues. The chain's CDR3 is CASRLVGQGKPSSYNSPLHF. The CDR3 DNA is TGTGCAAGTCGCTTAGTGGGCCAGGGGAAACCGAGCTCCTATAATTCACCCCTCCACTTT.

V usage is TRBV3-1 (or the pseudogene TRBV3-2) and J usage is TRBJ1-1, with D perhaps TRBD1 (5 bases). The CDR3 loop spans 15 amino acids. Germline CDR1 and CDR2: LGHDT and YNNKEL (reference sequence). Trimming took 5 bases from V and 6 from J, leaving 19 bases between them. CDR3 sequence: CASSAQNGGFAEAFF. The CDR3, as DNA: TGTGCCAGCAGCGCTCAAAACGGGGGATTCGCTGAAGCTTTCTTT.

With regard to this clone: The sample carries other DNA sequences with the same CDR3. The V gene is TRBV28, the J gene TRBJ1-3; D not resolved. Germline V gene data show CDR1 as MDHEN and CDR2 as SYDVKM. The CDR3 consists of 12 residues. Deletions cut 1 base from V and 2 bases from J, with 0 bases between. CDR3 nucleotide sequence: TGTGCCAGCAGTTTATCTGGAAACACCATATATTTT. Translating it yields CASSLSGNTIYF.

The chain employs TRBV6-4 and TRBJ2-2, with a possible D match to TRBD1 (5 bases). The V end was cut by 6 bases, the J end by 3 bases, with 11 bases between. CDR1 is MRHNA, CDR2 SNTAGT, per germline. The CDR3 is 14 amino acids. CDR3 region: CASREGAYTGELFF. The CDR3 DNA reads TGTGCCAGCAGAGAAGGGGCCTACACCGGGGAGCTGTTTTTT.

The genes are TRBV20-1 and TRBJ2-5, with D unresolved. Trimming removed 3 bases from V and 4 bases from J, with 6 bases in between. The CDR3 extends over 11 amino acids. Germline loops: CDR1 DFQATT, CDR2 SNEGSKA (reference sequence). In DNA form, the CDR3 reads TGCAGTGCTAGGGGTGGAGAGACCCAGTACTTC. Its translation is CSARGGETQYF.

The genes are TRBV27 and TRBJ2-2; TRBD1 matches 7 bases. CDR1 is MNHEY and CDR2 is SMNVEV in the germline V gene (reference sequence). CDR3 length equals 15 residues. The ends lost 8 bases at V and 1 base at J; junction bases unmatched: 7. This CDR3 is CASFSGTVNTGELFF. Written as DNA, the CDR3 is TGTGCCAGCTTCTCCGGGACAGTGAACACCGGGGAGCTGTTTTTT.

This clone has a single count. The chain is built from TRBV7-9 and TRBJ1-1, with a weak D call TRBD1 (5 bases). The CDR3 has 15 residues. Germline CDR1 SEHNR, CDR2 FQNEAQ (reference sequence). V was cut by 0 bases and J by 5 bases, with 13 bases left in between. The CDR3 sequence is CASSLAETGGTEAFF. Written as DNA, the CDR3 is TGTGCCAGCAGCTTAGCGGAGACGGGGGGGACTGAAGCTTTCTTT.

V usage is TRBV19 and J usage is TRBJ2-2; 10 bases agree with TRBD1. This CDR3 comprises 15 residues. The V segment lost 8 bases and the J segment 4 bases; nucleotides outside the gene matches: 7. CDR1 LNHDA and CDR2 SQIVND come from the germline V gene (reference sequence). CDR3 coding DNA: TGTGCCAGTGGACAGGGGGGGCGAATCACCGGGGAGCTGTTTTTT. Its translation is CASGQGGRITGELFF.

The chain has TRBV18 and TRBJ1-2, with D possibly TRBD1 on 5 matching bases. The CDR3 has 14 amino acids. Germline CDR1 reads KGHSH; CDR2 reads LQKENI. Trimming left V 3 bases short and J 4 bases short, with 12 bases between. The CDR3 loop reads CASSPRQGTYGYTF. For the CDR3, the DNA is TGTGCCAGCTCACCGCGGCAGGGAACCTATGGCTACACCTTC.

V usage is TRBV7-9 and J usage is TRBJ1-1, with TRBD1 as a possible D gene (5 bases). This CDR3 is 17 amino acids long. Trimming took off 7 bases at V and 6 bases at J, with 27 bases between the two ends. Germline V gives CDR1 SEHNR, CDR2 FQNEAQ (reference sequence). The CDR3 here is CASIVTGTGAPVSEAFF. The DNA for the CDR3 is TGTGCCAGCATCGTCACCGGGACTGGGGCCCCGGTCTCTGAAGCTTTCTTT.

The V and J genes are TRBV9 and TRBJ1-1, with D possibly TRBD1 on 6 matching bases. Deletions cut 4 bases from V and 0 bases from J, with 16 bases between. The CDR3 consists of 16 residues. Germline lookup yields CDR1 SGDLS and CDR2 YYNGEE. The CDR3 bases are TGTGCCAGCAGCATAGGACAGTCCCTTTTGAACACTGAAGCTTTCTTT. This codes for CASSIGQSLLNTEAFF.

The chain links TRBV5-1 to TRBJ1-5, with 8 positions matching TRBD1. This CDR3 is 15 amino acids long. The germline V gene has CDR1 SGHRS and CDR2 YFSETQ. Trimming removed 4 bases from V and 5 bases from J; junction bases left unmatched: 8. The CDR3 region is CASSEGTGGYQPQHF. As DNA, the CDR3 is TGCGCCAGCAGCGAGGGGACAGGCGGCTATCAGCCCCAGCATTTT.